Shown below are 5 T cell receptor beta chains from a single sample sequenced in a study of shared clonotypes between healthy human individuals. Method: immunoSEQ multiplex PCR; TCRdb's copy keeps in-frame clones and lacks some. The repertoire holds 100,000 or so clones, with less than 80% as singletons. The source material was memory CD8+ T cells sorted from blood. Described subset: CD45RO+ cells pooled with CCR7-negative TemRA cells. The receptors stem from a woman in her twenties or thirties in good health.

By sample fraction, this clone is medium-sized. CDR3 in amino acids: CASSGNSGANVLTF. As DNA, the CDR3 is TGTGCCAGCAGTGGAAACTCTGGGGCCAACGTCCTGACTTTC. V usage is TRBV6-4 and J usage is TRBJ2-6, with no clear D. Germline V gene lookup returns CDR1 MRHNA and CDR2 SNTAGT. The CDR3 is 14 amino acids. Between the trimmed V and J ends, which lost 4 bases and 0 bases, there was a span of 4 bases.

The sample holds a few counts of this clone. V gene TRBV2 combines with J gene TRBJ2-7; 9 bases line up with TRBD1. Germline V gene sequence: CDR1 SNHLY, CDR2 FYNNEI. Unmatched junction bases numbered 10, after V lost 6 bases and J lost 1 base. This CDR3 is built from 16 residues. The CDR3 nucleotides are TGTGCCAGCAGCCTAAGCCGGGACAGGGAATCCTACGAGCAGTACTTC. Residues: CASSLSRDRESYEQYF.

The chain combines TRBV5-1 with TRBJ1-1; D ambiguous. Trimming shortened V by 5 bases and J by 6 bases, and 11 bases separated the two germline ends. This CDR3 comprises 12 residues. Germline assignment: CDR1 SGHRS and CDR2 YFSETQ. CDR3 region: CASSPPGPEAFF. For the CDR3, the DNA is TGCGCCAGCAGTCCGCCTGGCCCTGAAGCTTTCTTT.

The chain couples TRBV28 to TRBJ1-2; D possibly corresponds to TRBD1 (6 bases). The V and J ends lost 10 bases and 2 bases respectively, with 23 bases between them. This CDR3 spans 16 amino acids. Germline V gene lookup returns CDR1 MDHEN and CDR2 SYDVKM. The CDR3, as DNA: TGTGCCACCGCGTCCCCGGGGGGACAAAGGAACTATGGCTACACCTTC. Encoded protein: CATASPGGQRNYGYTF.

In this sample, this clone turned up a few times. The chain is built from TRBV6-1 and TRBJ2-1; 9 positions agree with TRBD2. The CDR3 is 18 residues long. V shed 4 bases and J 7 bases; nucleotides not matched to a gene: 17. Germline V gene data show CDR1 as MNHNS and CDR2 as SASEGT. CDR3 sequence reads: CASSARYRLAEDQNEQFF. In DNA, the CDR3 is TGTGCCAGCAGTGCCCGTTACCGACTAGCGGAGGATCAAAATGAGCAGTTCTTC.